One and the same sample provided the 24 T cell receptor beta chains below, sequenced in a study of monozygotic twins with inflammatory bowel disease. After re-calling the 5' RACE reads, TCRdb lists one entry per CDR3 protein, DNA absent. There are some 150,000 distinct CDR3 sequences in the sample, with around 2.4% held by the top ten. The sequenced material came from blood. Every receptor here comes from a human donor with ulcerative colitis or Crohn's disease, or a healthy co-twin of an affected twin (not recorded which).

The rearrangement uses TRBV7-2 and TRBJ1-1. CDR3 length equals 15 residues. CDR1 and CDR2 from the germline V gene are SGHTA and FQGNSA. Here the CDR3 reads CASSLIGVLNTEAFF.

The chain employs TRBV5-6 and TRBJ2-2. Looked up from germline, CDR1 is SGHDT and CDR2 is YYEEEE. The CDR3 spans 16 residues. CDR3: CASSLNWGSDTGELFF.

The chain uses TRBV9 and TRBJ2-1; TCRdb selects TRBD2, and the lack of DNA leaves this call unchecked. The CDR3 runs to 16 residues. The germline V gene has CDR1 SGDLS and CDR2 YYNGEE. CDR3 residues: CASSIGAGRTNNEQFF.

CDR3 loop: CASSLEGRAAKNIQYF. This chain uses TRBV9 with TRBJ2-4; TCRdb names TRBD2, which stays unverified in the absence of DNA. CDR1 and CDR2 from the germline V gene are SGDLS and YYNGEE. The CDR3 loop spans 16 amino acids.

This chain joins TRBV6-1 and TRBJ1-2. The CDR3 is made up of 14 amino acids. CDR1 MNHNS and CDR2 SASEGT come from the germline V gene. CDR3 region: CASSRDTFNYGYTF.

The V gene is TRBV30, the J gene TRBJ1-5. CDR3 length: 13 residues. Germline V gene lookup returns CDR1 GTSNPN and CDR2 SVGIG (reference sequence). The CDR3 loop reads CAWSQASGQPQHF.

This chain links TRBV7-2 with TRBJ2-7. The CDR3 loop spans 13 amino acids. Germline V gene sequence: CDR1 SGHTA, CDR2 FQGNSA. The CDR3: CASSLGLIDEQYF.

The chain has TRBV5-1 and TRBJ2-1; TCRdb outputs TRBD2, but without DNA this stays unchecked. The length of the CDR3 is 16 residues. Germline lookup yields CDR1 SGHRS and CDR2 YFSETQ. CDR3 region: CASSSKEGPFDNEQFF.

V gene TRBV2 combines with J gene TRBJ2-1; TCRdb returns TRBD1, unconfirmable since there is no DNA. The CDR3 is made up of 14 amino acids. Germline CDR1 and CDR2: SNHLY and FYNNEI. The CDR3 region is CASQRGGSYNEQFF.

The chain joins TRBV20-1 to TRBJ2-7; TCRdb's assignment of TRBD2 cannot be checked, as there is no DNA. The CDR3 consists of 15 residues. The germline V gene encodes CDR1 DFQATT and CDR2 SNEGSKA (reference sequence). The CDR3 reads CSASRLAGFPYEQYF.

The rearrangement joins TRBV6-2 or TRBV6-3 to TRBJ2-7. The germline gives CDR1 MNHEY, CDR2 SVGEGT. This CDR3 spans 14 amino acids. The CDR3: CASSYRGGSYEQYF.

The V gene is TRBV10-3, the J gene TRBJ2-1; no DNA is available, so the TRBD1 call from TCRdb remains unchecked. The CDR3 length is 16 residues. Germline V lookup: CDR1 ENHRY, CDR2 SYGVKD. The CDR3 loop reads CAIRGTGAWSYNEQFF.

V usage is TRBV20-1 and J usage is TRBJ2-1; TCRdb selects TRBD2, and the lack of DNA leaves this call unchecked. This CDR3 has 15 residues. Germline lookup yields CDR1 DFQATT and CDR2 SNEGSKA (reference sequence). Here the CDR3 reads CSARSGGMRYNEQFF.

The V call is TRBV12-3 or TRBV12-4, the J call TRBJ2-5; lacking DNA, the TRBD1 call made by TCRdb goes unchecked. This CDR3 has 14 residues. The CDR3 region is CASSRRYGKETQYF.

The chain is built from TRBV5-1 and TRBJ2-1; TCRdb outputs TRBD1, but without DNA this stays unchecked. CDR3 length: 14 residues. Germline V CDR1 and CDR2: SGHRS, YFSETQ. The CDR3 loop is CASSSDRDYNEQFF.

J is TRBJ2-7 and V is TRBV7-2; the TCRdb call, TRBD1, lacks DNA for checking. The CDR3 length is 15 residues. Germline assignment: CDR1 SGHTA and CDR2 FQGNSA. The CDR3 here is CASSLDPGTSYEQYF.

This chain connects TRBV6-5 to TRBJ1-1. Germline V CDR1 and CDR2: MNHEY, SVGAGI. This CDR3 contains 12 residues. CDR3 sequence reads: CASRAMNTEAFF.

This chain uses TRBV24-1 with TRBJ2-3; TCRdb names TRBD1, which stays unverified in the absence of DNA. The CDR3 has 14 residues. Germline V gives CDR1 KGHDR, CDR2 SFDVKD. The CDR3 loop is CATRDGTAADTQYF.

This chain connects TRBV7-2 to TRBJ1-5. The CDR3 totals 13 residues. The V gene's germline CDR1 is SGHTA and CDR2 FQGNSA. The CDR3 loop reads CASSLDLSQPQHF.

The rearrangement joins TRBV7-2 to TRBJ2-5; absent DNA, TCRdb's TRBD2 call cannot be checked. Germline V gene data show CDR1 as SGHTA and CDR2 as FQGNSA. The CDR3 runs to 16 residues. The CDR3 loop is CASSQRGEGVEETQYF.

The V gene is TRBV30, the J gene TRBJ1-1. CDR3 length equals 12 residues. Germline V lookup: CDR1 GTSNPN, CDR2 SVGIG (reference sequence). The CDR3 sequence: CAWSVSGTEAFF.

The chain joins TRBV6-1 to TRBJ1-1; TCRdb designates TRBD1, a call that cannot be tested without DNA. The CDR3 extends over 13 amino acids. Per the germline V gene, CDR1 is MNHNS and CDR2 is SASEGT. The CDR3 here is CASKAGASTEAFF.

The CDR3 spells CASSQVQGSTEAFF. The chain joins TRBV3-1 to TRBJ1-1; TCRdb reports TRBD1, a call that lacks DNA to check it against. Germline CDR1 is LGHDT and CDR2 is YNNKEL (reference sequence). CDR3 length: 14 amino acids.

The chain employs TRBV6-1 and TRBJ1-5. Germline-derived CDR1 and CDR2 are MNHNS and SASEGT. This CDR3 has 13 residues. The CDR3 sequence is CASSAGLNQPQHF.